This TCR beta chain was sequenced in a study of blood T cell repertoires in COVID-19. Study at large: Sources were T cells, B-cell-depleted T cells, or PBMCs; the material itself was cDNA or gDNA.

V was cut by 2 bases and J by 1 base, with 11 bases left in between. The CDR3 runs to 15 residues. CDR1 is MNHEY and CDR2 is SVGEGT in the germline V gene. Per the original data handling: Estimates of nucleated cell counts were drawn from the amplification of reference gene primers. Libraries were prepared by immunoSEQ multiplex PCR; TCRdb keeps only in-frame clonotypes and omits some of them. V and J calls and clone size come straight from that table; D and trimming were deduced from the DNA. This sample has approximately 88,000 clones, with 80% found just once. The sequenced sample consisted of peripheral blood. V and J are TRBV6-2 or TRBV6-3 and TRBJ2-5; unclear D gene. This sequence originates from a woman at least 80 years old with acute or convalescent COVID-19. The CDR3 DNA sequence: TGTGCCAGCAGTTACCCGAGACACCGCCAAGAGACCCAGTACTTC. It yields the protein CASSYPRHRQETQYF.